Listed here are 13 T cell receptor beta chains from one sample, sequenced in a study of blood T cell repertoires in COVID-19. Using immunoSEQ multiplex PCR, the repertoire was profiled, and TCRdb retains in-frame clones only, with some absent. The sample holds under 200,000 clones, 86% seen once. Sequencing input: peripheral blood. The receptors shown here come from a man in his 70s with acute or convalescent COVID-19.

The chain has TRBV27 and TRBJ2-2, with a tentative D call TRBD2 (5 bases). V dropped 5 bases and J dropped 8 bases, with 9 bases sitting between them. The length of the CDR3 is 12 residues. Germline V gene sequence: CDR1 MNHEY, CDR2 SMNVEV (reference sequence). CDR3 region: CASSHRGGELFF. In DNA, the CDR3 is TGTGCCAGCAGTCATCGAGGGGGGGAGCTGTTTTTT.

The chain carries TRBV27 and TRBJ2-7, with TRBD1 matching over 7 bases. Germline CDR1 is MNHEY and CDR2 is SMNVEV (reference sequence). Trimming took 6 bases from V and 2 from J; bases not matched to a gene: 10. CDR3 length equals 15 residues. The CDR3 spells CASRLRRTGPYEQYF. DNA for the CDR3: TGTGCCAGCAGACTAAGGAGGACAGGACCCTACGAGCAGTACTTC.

This clone was picked up a small number of times. V usage is TRBV7-2 and J usage is TRBJ2-2; 10 positions match TRBD2. This CDR3 has 15 residues. Germline V gene lookup returns CDR1 SGHTA and CDR2 FQGNSA. J was trimmed by 4 bases and V by 6 bases; bases with no gene match: 5. CDR3 nucleotides: TGTGCCAGCAGAGCTAGCGGGGGATCCACCGGGGAGCTGTTTTTT. This encodes CASRASGGSTGELFF.

The chain links TRBV4-3 to TRBJ2-1; tentatively, D is TRBD2 (7 bases). This CDR3 is 15 amino acids long. Per the germline V gene, CDR1 is LGHNA and CDR2 is YSLEER. The V gene lost 2 bases and the J gene lost 3 bases, with 11 bases spanning the gap. The CDR3 sequence: CASSQQGGGYNEQFF. The DNA for the CDR3 is TGCGCCAGCAGCCAACAGGGAGGGGGCTACAATGAGCAGTTCTTC.

The chain uses TRBV5-1 and TRBJ1-2; 8 positions match TRBD1. With V trimmed by 0 bases and J by 5 bases, 6 bases remained unmatched. The CDR3 consists of 15 residues. Per the germline V gene, CDR1 is SGHRS and CDR2 is YFSETQ. The CDR3 DNA follows: TGCGCCAGCAGCTTGGGCCAGGGGGCTAGGTATGGCTACACCTTC. Amino acid sequence: CASSLGQGARYGYTF. Using reference TRBV5-1 and TRBJ1-2 for the parts outside the CDR3, the full variable domain is KAGVTQTPRYLIKTRGQQVTLSCSPISGHRSVSWYQQTPGQGLQFLFEYFSETQRNKGNFPGRFSGRQFSNSRSEMNVSTLELGDSALYLCASSLGQGARYGYTFGSGTRLTVV.

The rearrangement uses TRBV19 and TRBJ1-1; D gene uncertain. The CDR3 covers 15 residues. Germline lookup yields CDR1 LNHDA and CDR2 SQIVND (reference sequence). V lost 3 bases to trimming and J lost 4 bases, with 15 bases between them. CDR3 in DNA: TGTGCCAGTAGTATCTCTGCCCGGGTCTCCACTGAAGCTTTCTTT. Its protein is CASSISARVSTEAFF.

The genes are TRBV6-5 and TRBJ2-7; TRBD2 aligns across 10 bases. Germline V gene sequence: CDR1 MNHEY, CDR2 SVGAGI. Losses at the gene ends were 5 bases for V and 5 bases for J; bases not matched to a gene: 9. The CDR3 length is 15 residues. Here the CDR3 reads CASSLSSGRSHEQYF. For the CDR3, the DNA is TGTGCCAGCAGTCTCTCTAGCGGGAGATCGCACGAGCAGTACTTC.

This clone was seen once. The genes are TRBV28 and TRBJ2-7, with TRBD1 identical over 10 bases. J lost 0 bases, V lost 6 bases, and 8 bases had no gene match. This CDR3 spans 16 amino acids. In germline, CDR1 is MDHEN, CDR2 SYDVKM. CDR3 bases: TGTGCCAGCAGCTACCTAGGACAGGGGGTCTCCTACGAGCAGTACTTC. This gives the protein CASSYLGQGVSYEQYF. The complete variable domain, with remaining parts taken from reference TRBV28 and TRBJ2-7, reads DVKVTQSSRYLVKRTGEKVFLECVQDMDHENMFWYRQDPGLGLRLIYFSYDVKMKEKGDIPEGYSVSREKKERFSLILESASTNQTSMYLCASSYLGQGVSYEQYFGPGTRLTVT.

The V and J genes are TRBV18 and TRBJ2-2; 8 nucleotides line up with TRBD1. Trimming took 6 bases from V and 4 from J; bases not matched to a gene: 7. The CDR3 is 15 amino acids. Germline V gives CDR1 KGHSH, CDR2 LQKENI. The CDR3 sequence: CASSATGDLTGELFF. DNA of the CDR3: TGTGCCAGCTCCGCGACAGGGGACCTCACCGGGGAGCTGTTTTTT.

The rearrangement uses TRBV28 and TRBJ1-2; TRBD1 agrees at 7 bases. Germline V gene data show CDR1 as MDHEN and CDR2 as SYDVKM. The CDR3 has 15 amino acids. Trimming removed 2 bases from V and 4 bases from J; junction bases left unmatched: 7. The CDR3 here is CASSLIGGQSYGYTF. CDR3 DNA: TGTGCCAGCAGTTTAATTGGGGGACAGAGCTATGGCTACACCTTC.

The CDR3 sequence is CASSLGQQETQYF. CDR3 in DNA: TGTGCCAGCAGCTTAGGGCAGCAAGAGACCCAGTACTTC. The rearrangement links TRBV13 to TRBJ2-5; D ambiguous. CDR1 and CDR2 from the germline V gene are PRHDT and FYEKMQ (reference sequence). V shed 0 bases and J shed 2 bases, with 4 bases lying between them. The CDR3 loop spans 13 amino acids.

The chain employs TRBV11-3 and TRBJ2-1; 8 bases align to TRBD2. CDR3 length: 16 amino acids. Germline CDR1 and CDR2: SGHNT and YENEEA. J was trimmed by 5 bases and V by 1 base; bases with no gene match: 7. CDR3 DNA: TGTGCCAGCAGCTTAGGGTGGACTAGCCTAAACAATGAGCAGTTCTTC. As protein: CASSLGWTSLNNEQFF.

This chain uses TRBV9 with TRBJ1-4; 9 bases agree with TRBD1. V gave up 5 bases and J gave up 5 bases; unmatched junction bases: 4. Germline CDR1 is SGDLS and CDR2 is YYNGEE. The CDR3 contains 14 residues. This CDR3 reads CASRKGQGNEKLFF. As DNA, the CDR3 is TGTGCCAGCAGGAAGGGACAGGGCAATGAAAAACTGTTTTTT.